A selection of T cell receptor beta chains follows, all from one sample in a study of post-analysis software for immune sequencing data. TCRdb used MiXCR to reprocess the PCR reads, holding one entry per CDR3 protein. This table has 750,000 to 950,000 distinct CDR3 sequences, roughly 50% appearing once. Sequencing was carried out using blood. The receptors here all came from a girl between 10 and 17 years old with multiple sclerosis. The conserved cysteine and the conserved F or W are not part of the CDR3 here. Fields, in order: D gene, V gene, CDR3 protein. A D gene is named only where the DNA matches it firmly.

NA TRBV11-2 ASSRHSRIVTEAF
NA TRBV24-1 ATSEGGSYNEQF
NA TRBV19 ASPGRNTEAF
TRBD1 TRBV15 ATSRGDSSIQETQY
NA TRBV20-1 SARAWTSFTDTRY
TRBD1 TRBV5-5 ASSLQGARIIGELF
NA TRBV5-1 ASTLNSYEQY
NA TRBV29-1 SVAGEAEQY
TRBD1 TRBV6-5 ASSYSQDRGAEQY
NA TRBV29-1 SVLTDQSTTFYNEQF
NA TRBV3-1 ASSARQRNEKLF
TRBD2 TRBV5-1 ASSFSGIPANEQF
TRBD1 TRBV6-2/TRBV6-3 ASRQGGADLETQY
TRBD1 TRBV25-1 ASSVRDRYGYT
NA TRBV6-5 ASSYGLGQVAKNIQY